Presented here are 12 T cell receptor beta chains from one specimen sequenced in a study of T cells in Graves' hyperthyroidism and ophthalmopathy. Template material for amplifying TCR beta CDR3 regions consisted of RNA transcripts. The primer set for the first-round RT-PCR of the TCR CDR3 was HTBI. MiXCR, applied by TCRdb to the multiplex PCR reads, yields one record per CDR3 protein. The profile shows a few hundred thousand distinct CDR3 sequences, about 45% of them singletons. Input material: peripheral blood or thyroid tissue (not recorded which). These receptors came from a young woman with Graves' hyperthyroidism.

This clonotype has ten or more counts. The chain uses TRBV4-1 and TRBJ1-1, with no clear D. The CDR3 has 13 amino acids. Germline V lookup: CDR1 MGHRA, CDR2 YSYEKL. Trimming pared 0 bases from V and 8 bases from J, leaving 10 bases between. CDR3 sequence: CASSQDLGIEAFF. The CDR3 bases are TGCGCCAGCAGCCAAGATTTAGGGATCGAAGCTTTCTTT.

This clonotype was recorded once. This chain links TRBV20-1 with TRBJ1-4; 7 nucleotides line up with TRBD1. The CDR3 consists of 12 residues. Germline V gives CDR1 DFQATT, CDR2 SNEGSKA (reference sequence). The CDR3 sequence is CSPGTANEKLFF. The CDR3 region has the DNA TGCAGCCCCGGGACAGCTAATGAAAAACTGTTTTTT.

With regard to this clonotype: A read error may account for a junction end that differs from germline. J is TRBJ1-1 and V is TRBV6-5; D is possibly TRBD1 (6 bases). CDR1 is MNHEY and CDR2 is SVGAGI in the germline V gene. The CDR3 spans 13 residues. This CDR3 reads CASSADRSTETFF. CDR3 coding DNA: TGTGCCAGTAGTGCCGACAGGTCCACTGAAACTTTCTTT.

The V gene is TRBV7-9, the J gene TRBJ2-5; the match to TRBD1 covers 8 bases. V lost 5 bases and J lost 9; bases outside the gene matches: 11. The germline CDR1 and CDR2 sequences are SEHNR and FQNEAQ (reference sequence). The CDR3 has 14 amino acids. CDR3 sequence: CASSHQTGVQPQYF. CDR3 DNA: TGTGCCAGCAGCCATCAGACAGGGGTTCAGCCCCAGTACTTC.

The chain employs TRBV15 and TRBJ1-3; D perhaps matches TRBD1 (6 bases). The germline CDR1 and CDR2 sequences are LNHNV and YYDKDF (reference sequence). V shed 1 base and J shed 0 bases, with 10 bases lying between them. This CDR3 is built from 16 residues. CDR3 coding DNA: TGTGCCACCAGCAGAGGGACAGCCTTCTCTGGAAACACCATATATTTT. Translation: CATSRGTAFSGNTIYF.

The CDR3 protein is CASSPQVGNIQYF. The CDR3 DNA reads TGTGCCAGCAGCCCCCAAGTCGGGAACATTCAGTACTTC. The gene calls are TRBV9 and TRBJ2-7; no clear D gene. The DNA end is a closer match to TRBJ2-4, so the J assignment may be wrong. The germline V gene encodes CDR1 SGDLS and CDR2 YYNGEE. The CDR3 runs 13 residues.

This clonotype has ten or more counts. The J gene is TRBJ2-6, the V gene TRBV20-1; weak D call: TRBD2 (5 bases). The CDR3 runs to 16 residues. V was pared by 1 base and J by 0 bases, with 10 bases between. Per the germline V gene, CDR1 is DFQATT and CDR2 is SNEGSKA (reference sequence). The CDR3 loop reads CSARGRLRSGANVLTF. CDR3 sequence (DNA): TGCAGTGCTAGAGGTAGACTACGCTCTGGGGCCAACGTCCTGACTTTC.

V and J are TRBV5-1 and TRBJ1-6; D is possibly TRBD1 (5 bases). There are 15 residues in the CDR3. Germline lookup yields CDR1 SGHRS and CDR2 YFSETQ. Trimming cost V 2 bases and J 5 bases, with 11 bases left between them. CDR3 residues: CASSFTGFHNSPLHF. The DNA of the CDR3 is TGCGCCAGCAGCTTCACAGGTTTCCATAATTCACCCCTCCACTTT. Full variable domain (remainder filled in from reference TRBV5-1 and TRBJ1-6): KAGVTQTPRYLIKTRGQQVTLSCSPISGHRSVSWYQQTPGQGLQFLFEYFSETQRNKGNFPGRFSGRQFSNSRSEMNVSTLELGDSALYLCASSFTGFHNSPLHFGNGTRLTVT.

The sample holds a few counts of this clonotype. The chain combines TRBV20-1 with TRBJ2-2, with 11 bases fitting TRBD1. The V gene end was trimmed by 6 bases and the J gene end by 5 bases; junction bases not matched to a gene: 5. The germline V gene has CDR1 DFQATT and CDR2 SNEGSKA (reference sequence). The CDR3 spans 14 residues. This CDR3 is CSATGQGVTGELFF. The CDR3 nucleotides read TGCAGTGCCACGGGACAGGGGGTTACCGGGGAGCTGTTTTTT.

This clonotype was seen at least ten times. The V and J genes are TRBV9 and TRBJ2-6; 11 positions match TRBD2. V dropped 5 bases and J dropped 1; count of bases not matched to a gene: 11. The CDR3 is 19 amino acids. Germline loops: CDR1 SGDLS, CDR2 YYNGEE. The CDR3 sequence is CASRSSSGRTPSGANVLTF. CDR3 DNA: TGTGCCAGCAGATCCTCTAGCGGGAGGACTCCATCTGGGGCCAACGTCCTGACTTTC.

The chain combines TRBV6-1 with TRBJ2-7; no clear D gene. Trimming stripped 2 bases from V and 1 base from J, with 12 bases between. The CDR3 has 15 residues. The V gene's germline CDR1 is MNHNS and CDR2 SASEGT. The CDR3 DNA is TGTGCCAGCAGTGAATCGGTAGGGCATTCCTACGAGCAGTACTTC. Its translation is CASSESVGHSYEQYF.

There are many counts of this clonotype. The DNA for the CDR3 is TGTGCCAGCAGTACCGGGACGGTTCCTAACTATGGCTACACCTTC. Amino acid sequence: CASSTGTVPNYGYTF. The chain has TRBV27 and TRBJ1-2, with a possible D match to TRBD1 (5 bases). CDR1 and CDR2 (germline): MNHEY, SMNVEV (reference sequence). The V end was cut by 5 bases, the J end by 0 bases, with 13 bases between. This CDR3 spans 15 amino acids.